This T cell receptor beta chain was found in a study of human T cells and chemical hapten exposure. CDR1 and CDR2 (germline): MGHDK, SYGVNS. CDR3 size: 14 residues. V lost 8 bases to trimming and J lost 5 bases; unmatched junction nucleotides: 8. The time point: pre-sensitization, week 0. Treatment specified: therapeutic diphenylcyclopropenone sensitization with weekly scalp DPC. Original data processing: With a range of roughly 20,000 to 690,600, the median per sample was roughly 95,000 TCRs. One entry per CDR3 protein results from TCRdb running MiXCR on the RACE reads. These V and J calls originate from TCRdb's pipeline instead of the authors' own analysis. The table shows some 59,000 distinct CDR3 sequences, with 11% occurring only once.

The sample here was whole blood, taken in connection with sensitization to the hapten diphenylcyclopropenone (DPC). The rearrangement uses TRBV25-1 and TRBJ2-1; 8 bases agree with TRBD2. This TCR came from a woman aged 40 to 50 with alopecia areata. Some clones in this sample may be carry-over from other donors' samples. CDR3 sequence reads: CASSRREVDNEQFF. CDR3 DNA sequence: TGTGCCAGCTCACGGCGGGAGGTAGACAATGAGCAGTTCTTC.